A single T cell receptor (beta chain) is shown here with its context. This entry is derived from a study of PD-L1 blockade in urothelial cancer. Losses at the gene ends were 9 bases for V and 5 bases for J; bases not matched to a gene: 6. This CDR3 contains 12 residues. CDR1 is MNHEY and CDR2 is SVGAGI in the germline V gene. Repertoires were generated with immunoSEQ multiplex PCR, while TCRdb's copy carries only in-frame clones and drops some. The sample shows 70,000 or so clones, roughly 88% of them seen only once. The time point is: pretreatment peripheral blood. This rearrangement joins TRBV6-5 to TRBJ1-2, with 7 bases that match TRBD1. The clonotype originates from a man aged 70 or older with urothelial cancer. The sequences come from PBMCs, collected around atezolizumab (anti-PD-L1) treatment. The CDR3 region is CASWDRPYGYTF. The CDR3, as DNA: TGTGCCAGTTGGGACAGACCTTATGGCTACACCTTC.